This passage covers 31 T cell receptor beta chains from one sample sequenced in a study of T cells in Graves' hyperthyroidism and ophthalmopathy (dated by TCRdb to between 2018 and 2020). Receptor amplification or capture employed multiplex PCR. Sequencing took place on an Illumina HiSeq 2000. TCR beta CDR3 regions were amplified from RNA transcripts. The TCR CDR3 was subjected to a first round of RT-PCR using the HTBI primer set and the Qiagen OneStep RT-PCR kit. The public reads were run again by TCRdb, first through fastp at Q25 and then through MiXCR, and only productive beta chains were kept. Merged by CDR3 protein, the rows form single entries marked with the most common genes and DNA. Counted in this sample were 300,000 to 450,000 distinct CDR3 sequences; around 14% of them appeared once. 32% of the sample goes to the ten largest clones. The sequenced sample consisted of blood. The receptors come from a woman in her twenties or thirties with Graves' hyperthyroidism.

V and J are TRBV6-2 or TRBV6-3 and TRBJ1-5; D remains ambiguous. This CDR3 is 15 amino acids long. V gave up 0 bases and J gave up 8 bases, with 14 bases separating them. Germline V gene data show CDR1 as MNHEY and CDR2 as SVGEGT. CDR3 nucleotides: TGTGCCAGCAGTTACTCGGGTGGCCCTCTGAAGCCCCAGCATTTT. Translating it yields CASSYSGGPLKPQHF.

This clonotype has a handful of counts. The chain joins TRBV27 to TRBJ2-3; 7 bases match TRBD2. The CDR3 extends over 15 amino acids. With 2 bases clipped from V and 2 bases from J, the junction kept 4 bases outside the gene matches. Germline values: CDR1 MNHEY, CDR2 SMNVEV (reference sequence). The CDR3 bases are TGTGCCAGCAGTTTAGGAGCGGGGCCCACAGATACGCAGTATTTT. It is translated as CASSLGAGPTDTQYF.

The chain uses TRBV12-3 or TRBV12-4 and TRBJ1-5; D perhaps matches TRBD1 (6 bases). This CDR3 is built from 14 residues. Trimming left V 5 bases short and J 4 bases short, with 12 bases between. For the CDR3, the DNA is TGTGCCAGCAGTATAAACAGGGAAAATCAGCCCCAGCATTTT. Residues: CASSINRENQPQHF.

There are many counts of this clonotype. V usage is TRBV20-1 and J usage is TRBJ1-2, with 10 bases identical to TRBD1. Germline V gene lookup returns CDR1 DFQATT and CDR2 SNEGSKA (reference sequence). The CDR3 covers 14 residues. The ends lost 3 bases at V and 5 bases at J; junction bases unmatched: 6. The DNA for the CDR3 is TGCAGTGCTAGGGGACAGGGGACGGTATATGGCTACACCTTC. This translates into CSARGQGTVYGYTF.

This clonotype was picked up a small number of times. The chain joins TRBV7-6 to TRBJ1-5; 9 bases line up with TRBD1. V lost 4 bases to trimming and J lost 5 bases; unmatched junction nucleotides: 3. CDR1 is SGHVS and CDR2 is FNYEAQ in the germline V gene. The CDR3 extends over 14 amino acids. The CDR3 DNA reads TGTGCCAGCAGCTGGGGACAGGGAGATCAGCCCCAGCATTTT. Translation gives CASSWGQGDQPQHF.

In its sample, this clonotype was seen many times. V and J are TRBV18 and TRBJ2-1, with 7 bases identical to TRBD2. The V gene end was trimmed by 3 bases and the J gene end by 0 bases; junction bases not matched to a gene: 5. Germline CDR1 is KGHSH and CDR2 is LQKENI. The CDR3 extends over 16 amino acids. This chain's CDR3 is CASSPRAGDSYNEQFF. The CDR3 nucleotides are TGTGCCAGCTCACCGAGGGCGGGAGACTCCTACAATGAGCAGTTCTTC.

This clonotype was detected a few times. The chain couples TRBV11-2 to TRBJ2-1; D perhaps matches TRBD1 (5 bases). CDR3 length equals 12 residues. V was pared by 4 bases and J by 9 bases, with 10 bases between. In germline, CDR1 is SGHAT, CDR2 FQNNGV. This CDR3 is CASSSYRGEQFF. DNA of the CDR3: TGTGCCAGCAGCTCCTATAGGGGTGAGCAGTTCTTC.

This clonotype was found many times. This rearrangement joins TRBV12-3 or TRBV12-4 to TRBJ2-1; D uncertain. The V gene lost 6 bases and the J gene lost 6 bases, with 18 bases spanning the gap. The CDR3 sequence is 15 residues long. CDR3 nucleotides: TGTGCCAGCAGAATTACCCAGGCGGTGGTCAATGAGCAGTTCTTC. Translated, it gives CASRITQAVVNEQFF.

CDR3 residues: CSVDLAGGGDTQYF. CDR3 sequence (DNA): TGCAGCGTTGACCTAGCGGGGGGGGGAGATACGCAGTATTTT. The chain employs TRBV29-1 and TRBJ2-3, with 12 bases lining up with TRBD2. V gave up 3 bases and J gave up 5 bases; unmatched junction bases: 3. The CDR3 extends over 14 amino acids. CDR1 SQVTM and CDR2 ANQGSEA come from the germline V gene.

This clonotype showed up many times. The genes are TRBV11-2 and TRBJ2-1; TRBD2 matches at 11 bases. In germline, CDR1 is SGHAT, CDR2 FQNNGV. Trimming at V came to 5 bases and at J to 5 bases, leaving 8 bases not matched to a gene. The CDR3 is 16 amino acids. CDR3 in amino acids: CASSPTTSGIHNEQFF. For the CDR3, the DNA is TGTGCCAGCAGCCCAACGACTAGCGGGATCCACAATGAGCAGTTCTTC. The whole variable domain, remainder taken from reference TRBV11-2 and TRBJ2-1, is EAGVAQSPRYKIIEKRQSVAFWCNPISGHATLYWYQQILGQGPKLLIQFQNNGVVDDSQLPKDRFSAERLKGVDSTLKIQPAKLEDSAVYLCASSPTTSGIHNEQFFGPGTRLTVL.

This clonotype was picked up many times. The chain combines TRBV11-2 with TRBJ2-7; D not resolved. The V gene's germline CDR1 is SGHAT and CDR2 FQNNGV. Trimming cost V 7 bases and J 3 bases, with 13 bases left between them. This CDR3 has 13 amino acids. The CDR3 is CASKQDHNYEQYF. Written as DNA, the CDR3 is TGTGCCAGCAAGCAGGACCACAACTACGAGCAGTACTTC.

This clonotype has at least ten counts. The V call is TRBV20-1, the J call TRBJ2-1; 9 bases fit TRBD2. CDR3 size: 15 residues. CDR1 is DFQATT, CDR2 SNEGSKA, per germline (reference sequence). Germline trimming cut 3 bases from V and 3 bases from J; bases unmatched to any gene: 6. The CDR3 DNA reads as TGCAGTGCTAGCTTGGGCGGGAGGGTCTACAATGAGCAGTTCTTC. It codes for CSASLGGRVYNEQFF.

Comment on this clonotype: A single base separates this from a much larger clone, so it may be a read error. The CDR3 sequence: CAGRRQTSGRAVCCTDTQYF. CDR3 nucleotides: TGTGCCGGCAGACGACAGACTAGCGGGAGGGCCGTTTGTTGCACAGATACGCAGTATTTT. V and J are TRBV6-7 and TRBJ2-3; 14 nucleotides match TRBD2. TRBV6-7 is an open reading frame, and its role is uncertain. The CDR3 is made up of 20 amino acids.

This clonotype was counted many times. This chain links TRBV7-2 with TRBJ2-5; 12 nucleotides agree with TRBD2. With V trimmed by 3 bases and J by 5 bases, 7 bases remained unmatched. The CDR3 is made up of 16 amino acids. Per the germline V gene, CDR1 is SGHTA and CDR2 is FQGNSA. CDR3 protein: CASSLVLAGGRETQYF. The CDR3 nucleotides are TGTGCCAGCAGCTTGGTTCTAGCGGGAGGGAGGGAGACCCAGTACTTC.

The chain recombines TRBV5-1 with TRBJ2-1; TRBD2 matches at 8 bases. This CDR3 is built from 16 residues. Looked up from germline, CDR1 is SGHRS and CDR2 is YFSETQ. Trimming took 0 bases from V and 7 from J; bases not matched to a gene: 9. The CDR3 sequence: CASSLAGAGAGNEQFF. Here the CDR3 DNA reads TGCGCCAGCAGCTTGGCCGGAGCGGGAGCAGGGAATGAGCAGTTCTTC.

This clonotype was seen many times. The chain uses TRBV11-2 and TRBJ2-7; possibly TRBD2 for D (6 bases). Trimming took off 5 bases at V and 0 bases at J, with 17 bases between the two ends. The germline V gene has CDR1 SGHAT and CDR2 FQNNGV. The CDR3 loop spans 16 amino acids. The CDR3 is CASSPGTHQISYEQYF. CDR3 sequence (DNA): TGTGCCAGCAGCCCTGGGACTCACCAAATCTCCTACGAGCAGTACTTC.

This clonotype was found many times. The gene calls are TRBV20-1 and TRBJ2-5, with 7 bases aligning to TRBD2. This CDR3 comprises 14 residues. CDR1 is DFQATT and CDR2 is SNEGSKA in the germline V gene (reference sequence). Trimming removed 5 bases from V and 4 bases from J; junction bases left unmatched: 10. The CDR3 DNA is TGCAGTGCTCGGCTAGCCCCGGGGGGAGAGACCCAGTACTTC. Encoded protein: CSARLAPGGETQYF.

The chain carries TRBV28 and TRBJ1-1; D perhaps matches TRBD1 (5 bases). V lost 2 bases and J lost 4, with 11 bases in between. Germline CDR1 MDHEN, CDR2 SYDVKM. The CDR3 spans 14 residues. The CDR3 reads CASSLAQGLTEAFF. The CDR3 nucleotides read TGTGCCAGCAGTTTAGCCCAGGGACTCACTGAAGCTTTCTTT.

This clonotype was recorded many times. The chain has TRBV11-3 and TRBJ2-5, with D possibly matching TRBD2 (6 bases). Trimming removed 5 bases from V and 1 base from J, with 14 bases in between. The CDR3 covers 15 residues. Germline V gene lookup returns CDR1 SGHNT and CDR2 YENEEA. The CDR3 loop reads CASSPDGGSQETQYF. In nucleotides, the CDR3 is TGTGCCAGCAGCCCCGACGGGGGAAGCCAAGAGACCCAGTACTTC.

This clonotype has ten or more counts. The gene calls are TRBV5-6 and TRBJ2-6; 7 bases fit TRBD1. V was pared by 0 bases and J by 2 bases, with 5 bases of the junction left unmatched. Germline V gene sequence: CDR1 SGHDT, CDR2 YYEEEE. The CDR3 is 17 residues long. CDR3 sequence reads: CASSLEMGTAGANVLTF. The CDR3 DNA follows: TGTGCCAGCAGCTTGGAGATGGGGACAGCTGGGGCCAACGTCCTGACTTTC.

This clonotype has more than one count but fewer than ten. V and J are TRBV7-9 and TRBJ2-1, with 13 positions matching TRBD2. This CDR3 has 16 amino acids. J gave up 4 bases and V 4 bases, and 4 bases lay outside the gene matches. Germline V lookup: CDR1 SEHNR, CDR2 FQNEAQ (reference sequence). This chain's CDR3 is CASSSLAGGLYNEQFF. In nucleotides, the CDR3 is TGTGCCAGCAGCTCACTAGCGGGAGGGTTATACAATGAGCAGTTCTTC.

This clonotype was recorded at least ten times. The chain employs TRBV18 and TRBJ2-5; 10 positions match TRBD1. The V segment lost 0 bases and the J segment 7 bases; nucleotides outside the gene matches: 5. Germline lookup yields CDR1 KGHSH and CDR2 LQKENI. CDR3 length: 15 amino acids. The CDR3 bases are TGTGCCAGCTCACCACCCGGGACAGGGGTCGGGACCCAGTACTTC. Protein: CASSPPGTGVGTQYF.

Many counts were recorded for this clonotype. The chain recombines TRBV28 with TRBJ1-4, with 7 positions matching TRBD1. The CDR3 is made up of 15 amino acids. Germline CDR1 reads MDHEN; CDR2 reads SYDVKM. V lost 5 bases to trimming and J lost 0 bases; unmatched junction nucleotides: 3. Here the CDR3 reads CASSATGATNEKLFF. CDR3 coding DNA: TGTGCCAGCAGTGCCACAGGGGCAACTAATGAAAAACTGTTTTTT.

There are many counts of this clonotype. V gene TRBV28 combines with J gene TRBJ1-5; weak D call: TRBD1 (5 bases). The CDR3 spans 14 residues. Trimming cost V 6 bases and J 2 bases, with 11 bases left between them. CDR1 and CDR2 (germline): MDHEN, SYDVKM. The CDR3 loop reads CASRTQGGNQPQHF. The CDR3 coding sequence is TGTGCCAGCAGGACGCAGGGAGGCAATCAGCCCCAGCATTTT.

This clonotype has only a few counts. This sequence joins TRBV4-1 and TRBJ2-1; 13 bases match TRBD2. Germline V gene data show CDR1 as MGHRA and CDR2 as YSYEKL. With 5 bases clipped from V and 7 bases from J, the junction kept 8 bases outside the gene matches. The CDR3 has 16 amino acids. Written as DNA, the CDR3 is TGCGCCAGCAGCGGACGACTAGCGGGAGGAGGTAATGAGCAGTTCTTC. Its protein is CASSGRLAGGGNEQFF.

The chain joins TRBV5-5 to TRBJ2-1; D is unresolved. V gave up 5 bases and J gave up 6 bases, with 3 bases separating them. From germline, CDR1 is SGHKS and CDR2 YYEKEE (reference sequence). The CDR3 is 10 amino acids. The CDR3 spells CASRSNEQFF. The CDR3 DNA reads TGTGCCAGCAGGAGCAATGAGCAGTTCTTC.

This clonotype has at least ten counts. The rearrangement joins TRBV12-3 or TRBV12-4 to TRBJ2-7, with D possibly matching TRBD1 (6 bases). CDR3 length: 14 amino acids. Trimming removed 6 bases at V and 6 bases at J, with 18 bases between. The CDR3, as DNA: TGTGCCAGCAGAACCGACAGGAGGTGGGGCGAGCAGTACTTC. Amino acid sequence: CASRTDRRWGEQYF.

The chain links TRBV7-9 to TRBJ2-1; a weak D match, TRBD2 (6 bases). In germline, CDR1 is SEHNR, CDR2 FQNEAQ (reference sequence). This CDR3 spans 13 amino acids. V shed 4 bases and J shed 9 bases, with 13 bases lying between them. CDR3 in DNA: TGTGCCAGCAGCTCATGGACGGAGGGTGAGCAGTTCTTC. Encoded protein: CASSSWTEGEQFF.

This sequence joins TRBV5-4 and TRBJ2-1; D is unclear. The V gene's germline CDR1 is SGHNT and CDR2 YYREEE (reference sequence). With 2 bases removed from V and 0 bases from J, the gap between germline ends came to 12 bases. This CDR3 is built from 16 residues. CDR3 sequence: CASSLKEQSSYNEQFF. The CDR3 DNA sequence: TGTGCCAGCAGCTTAAAAGAGCAGAGCTCCTACAATGAGCAGTTCTTC.

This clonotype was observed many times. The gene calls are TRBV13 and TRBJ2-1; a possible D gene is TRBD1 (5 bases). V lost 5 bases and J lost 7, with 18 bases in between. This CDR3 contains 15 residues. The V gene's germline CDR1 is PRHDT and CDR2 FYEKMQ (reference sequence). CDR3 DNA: TGTGCCAGCAGCCGACCTCTAGGGGCGATTAATGAGCAGTTCTTC. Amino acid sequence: CASSRPLGAINEQFF.

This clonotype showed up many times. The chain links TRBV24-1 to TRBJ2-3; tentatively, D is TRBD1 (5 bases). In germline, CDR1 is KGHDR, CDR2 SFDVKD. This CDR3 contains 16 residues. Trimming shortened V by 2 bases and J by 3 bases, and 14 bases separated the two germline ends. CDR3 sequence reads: CATSDWQRGKTDTQYF. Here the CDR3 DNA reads TGTGCCACCAGTGATTGGCAAAGGGGAAAGACAGATACGCAGTATTTT.